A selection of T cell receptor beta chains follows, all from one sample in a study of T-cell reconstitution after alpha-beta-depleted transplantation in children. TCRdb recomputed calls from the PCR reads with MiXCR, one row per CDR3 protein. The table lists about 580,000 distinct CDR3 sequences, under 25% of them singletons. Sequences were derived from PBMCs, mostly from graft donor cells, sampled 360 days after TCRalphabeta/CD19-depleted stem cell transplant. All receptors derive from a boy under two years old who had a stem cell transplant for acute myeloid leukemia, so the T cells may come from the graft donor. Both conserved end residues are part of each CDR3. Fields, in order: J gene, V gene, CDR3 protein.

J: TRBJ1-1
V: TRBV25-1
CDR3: CASTPGKPGEAFF

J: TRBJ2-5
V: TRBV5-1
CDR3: CASSLAGGTRQETQYF

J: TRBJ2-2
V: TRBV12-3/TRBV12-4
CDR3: CASSRGLAGSTGELFF

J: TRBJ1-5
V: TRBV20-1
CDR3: CSARPGTGQPQHF

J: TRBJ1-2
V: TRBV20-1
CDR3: CSPSQGANYGYTF

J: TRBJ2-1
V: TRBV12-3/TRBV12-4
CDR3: CASTLGGTGDNEQFF

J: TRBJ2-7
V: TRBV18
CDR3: CASSPGTPYEQYF

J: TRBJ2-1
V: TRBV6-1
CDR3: CASSRRGASYNEQFF

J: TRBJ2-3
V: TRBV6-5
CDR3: CASSYSPAADTQYF

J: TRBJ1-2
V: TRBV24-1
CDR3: CATSEGTAPICSSGYTF

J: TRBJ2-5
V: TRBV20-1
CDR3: CSAEAPGQLRETQYF

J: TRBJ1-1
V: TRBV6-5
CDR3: CASSYGGNTEAFF

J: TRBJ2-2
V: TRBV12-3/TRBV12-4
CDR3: CASSFGAGQLTGELFF

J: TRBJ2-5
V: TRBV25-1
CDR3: CASSEVAETQYF

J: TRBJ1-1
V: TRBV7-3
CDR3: CASSLTPASNTEAFF

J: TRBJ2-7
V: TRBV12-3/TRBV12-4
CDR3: CASSPRAGYNEQYF

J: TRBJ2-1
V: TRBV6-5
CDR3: CASSYLVTGSFEAQFF

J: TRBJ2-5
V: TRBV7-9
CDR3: CASSVPGPQETQYF

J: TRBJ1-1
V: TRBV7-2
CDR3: CASTILVEAGIRYRAFF

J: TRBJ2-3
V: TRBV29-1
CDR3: CSVGPSGATDTQYF

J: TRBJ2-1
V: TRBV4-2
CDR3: CASGLGLNEQFF

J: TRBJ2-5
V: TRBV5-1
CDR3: CASSWGQSQETQYF

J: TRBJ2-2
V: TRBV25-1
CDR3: CASSGRDRGRGELFF

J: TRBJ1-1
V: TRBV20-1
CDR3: CSARAWGGWNTEAFF

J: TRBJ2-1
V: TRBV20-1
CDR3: CSARVGFGTIYNEQFF

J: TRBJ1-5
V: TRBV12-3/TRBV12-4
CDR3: CASSFRVVEPQHF

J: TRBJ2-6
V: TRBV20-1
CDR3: CSADRGPLHSGANVLTF

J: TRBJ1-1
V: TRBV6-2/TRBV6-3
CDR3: CASSYPRTGGKTQINTEAFF

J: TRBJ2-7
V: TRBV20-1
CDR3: CSARAYTTGGEQYF

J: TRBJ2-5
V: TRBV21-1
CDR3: CASSTRDRQETQYF

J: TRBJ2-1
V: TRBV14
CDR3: CASSPRTGKYNEQFF

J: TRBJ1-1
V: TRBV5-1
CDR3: CASSFTANTEAFF

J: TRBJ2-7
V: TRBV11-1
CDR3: CASSTNGQGSYEQYF

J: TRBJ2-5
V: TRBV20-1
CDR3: CSALGQGKETQYF

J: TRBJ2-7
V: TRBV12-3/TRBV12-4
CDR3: CASSSGRGFEQYF

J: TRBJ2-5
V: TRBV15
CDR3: CATSSLRGVGETQYF

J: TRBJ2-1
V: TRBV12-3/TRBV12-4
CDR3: CASSFRQLYGQFF

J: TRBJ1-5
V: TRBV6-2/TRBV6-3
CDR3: CASNRVKNQPQHF

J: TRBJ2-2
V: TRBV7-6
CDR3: CASSPSGGLVTGELFF

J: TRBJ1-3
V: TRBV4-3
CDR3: CASSHGQGVDTIYF

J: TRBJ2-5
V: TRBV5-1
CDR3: CASSLTSGGGQETQYF

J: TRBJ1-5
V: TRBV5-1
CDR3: CASSLTGGRNQPQHF

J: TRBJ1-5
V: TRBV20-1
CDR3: CSADSSNQPQHF

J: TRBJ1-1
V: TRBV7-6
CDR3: CASSLRGRSTEAFF

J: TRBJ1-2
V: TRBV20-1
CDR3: CSARPVQGNYGYTF